These 7 T cell receptor beta chains were all obtained from the same sample, sequenced in a study of identical twins. TCRdb re-called the 5' RACE reads through MiXCR, storing one row per CDR3 protein. Of around 250,000 distinct CDR3 sequences in the sample, 12% were seen once. These data were likewise used in another study, on yellow fever vaccine responses in identical twins.

The sequenced sample consisted of memory (CD45RO+) T cells sorted from blood. The receptors come from a woman between 18 and 29 years old in good health.

Many counts were recorded for this clonotype. The CDR3 nucleotides read TGTGCCAGCAGCCAGTGGACTAGTGGGTCGGGAGAGACCCAGTACTTC. Protein: CASSQWTSGSGETQYF. This chain joins TRBV4-2 and TRBJ2-5; 7 bases align to TRBD2. The CDR3 spans 16 residues. Trimming removed 3 bases from V and 4 bases from J; junction bases left unmatched: 11. Germline V CDR1 and CDR2: LGHNA, YNFKEQ.

This chain uses TRBV3-1 with TRBJ2-7; D is undetermined. Germline V gives CDR1 LGHDT, CDR2 YNNKEL (reference sequence). The CDR3 loop spans 15 amino acids. V was cut by 5 bases and J by 1 base, with 15 bases left in between. The CDR3 spells CASSYRLDPSYEQYF. The DNA of the CDR3 is TGTGCCAGCAGCTACCGATTAGACCCGTCCTACGAGCAGTACTTC.

This clonotype was observed a few times. The genes are TRBV6-1 and TRBJ2-2; 9 positions match TRBD1. After removal of 8 bases from V and 4 bases from J, the junction contained 2 bases not matched to a gene. The CDR3 covers 13 residues. Looked up from germline, CDR1 is MNHNS and CDR2 is SASEGT. The CDR3 here is CASRDRATGELFF. The CDR3 nucleotides are TGTGCCAGCCGGGACAGGGCCACCGGGGAGCTGTTTTTT.

This clonotype came up a few times. V usage is TRBV24-1 and J usage is TRBJ2-5, with TRBD2 as a possible D gene (6 bases). From germline, CDR1 is KGHDR and CDR2 SFDVKD. V lost 9 bases and J 5 bases, leaving 15 bases between the germline ends. The CDR3 has 13 amino acids. CDR3 amino acids: CATSSRGWETQYF. In DNA, the CDR3 is TGTGCCACCTCTTCCCGGGGGTGGGAGACCCAGTACTTC.

This clonotype was seen a few times. The chain uses TRBV7-2 and TRBJ2-7; 10 nucleotides align to TRBD2. This CDR3 is built from 15 residues. From germline, CDR1 is SGHTA and CDR2 FQGNSA. V trimming: 5 bases; J trimming: 3 bases; junction bases outside the gene matches: 7. CDR3 DNA sequence: TGTGCCAGCAGCCTGGGGACTAGCGATATCTACGAGCAGTACTTC. Amino acid sequence: CASSLGTSDIYEQYF.

This clonotype occurred a few times. The chain employs TRBV6-6 and TRBJ2-3; D assignment may be TRBD1 or TRBD2 (5 bases each). CDR1 and CDR2 (germline): MNHNY, SVGAGI (reference sequence). V was pared by 5 bases and J by 6 bases, with 12 bases between. This CDR3 is 13 amino acids long. CDR3 bases: TGTGCCAGCAGTCGGGGCAGTCTGGATACGCAGTATTTT. This sequence encodes CASSRGSLDTQYF.

This clonotype was seen many times. This chain uses TRBV29-1 with TRBJ1-5, with 7 nucleotides matching TRBD1. V lost 5 bases to trimming and J lost 5 bases; unmatched junction nucleotides: 6. Germline CDR1 reads SQVTM; CDR2 reads ANQGSEA. This CDR3 region has 13 residues. The chain's CDR3 is CSVSGGLYQPQHF. DNA for the CDR3: TGCAGCGTTTCAGGGGGACTTTATCAGCCCCAGCATTTT.